This is a list of T cell receptor beta chains from one sample in a study of blood T cell repertoires in COVID-19. Clones were read by immunoSEQ multiplex PCR, and TCRdb kept only the in-frame ones, dropping some. The data show 200,000 to 250,000 clones, almost 85% seen once. The sequencing sample was made of PBMCs or T cells enriched from blood (not recorded which). The receptor source for this set is a man between 40 and 49 years old who had recovered from COVID-19. Both conserved end residues are part of each CDR3. A D gene is named only where the DNA matches it firmly. The size field is filled for only some rows; it gives once, few, many or a size class.

clone_size j_call d_call v_call cdr3_aa cdr3_nt
NA TRBJ1-2 NA TRBV6-4 CASREGAWGNYGYTF TGTGCCAGCAGGGAAGGGGCTTGGGGAAACTATGGCTACACCTTC
NA TRBJ1-2 TRBD1 TRBV11-2 CASSFPSATGIYGYTF TGTGCCAGCAGCTTCCCCTCCGCGACAGGGATTTATGGCTACACCTTC
NA TRBJ2-3 NA TRBV9 CASSVGWSRTDTQYF TGTGCCAGCAGCGTAGGGTGGAGCCGCACAGATACGCAGTATTTT
few TRBJ2-3 NA TRBV7-2 CASSPQGGRDTQYF TGTGCCAGCAGCCCCCAGGGGGGAAGAGATACGCAGTATTTT
NA TRBJ1-1 NA TRBV6-5 CASSPTLATEAFF TGTGCCAGCAGCCCGACACTCGCAACTGAAGCTTTCTTT
NA TRBJ1-2 NA TRBV30 CARQPLRSYGYTF TGTGCGAGACAGCCACTTAGGAGCTATGGCTACACCTTC
NA TRBJ1-5 NA TRBV5-5 CASSLVGLGAGNQPQHF TGTGCCAGCAGCTTGGTCGGGTTGGGGGCAGGCAATCAGCCCCAGCATTTT
NA TRBJ1-4 NA TRBV4-1 CASSPWGLNEKLFF TGCGCCAGCAGCCCCTGGGGCCTAAATGAAAAACTGTTTTTT
NA TRBJ2-1 TRBD2 TRBV24-1 CATSDLTSESSYNEQFF TGTGCCACCAGTGATCTGACTAGCGAGAGCTCCTACAATGAGCAGTTCTTC
NA TRBJ2-1 NA TRBV7-9 CASSLASGPYNEQFF TGTGCCAGCAGCTTAGCGAGCGGGCCCTACAATGAGCAGTTCTTC
NA TRBJ2-7 TRBD2 TRBV27 CASSSGVPGRGGYEQYF TGTGCCAGCAGTTCGGGGGTCCCCGGGAGGGGGGGATACGAGCAGTACTTC
NA TRBJ1-5 TRBD1 TRBV12-3/TRBV12-4 CASSTDRDQPQHF TGTGCCAGCAGTACAGACAGGGATCAGCCCCAGCATTTT
NA TRBJ2-3 TRBD2 TRBV6-2/TRBV6-3 CASSSRSSGKRTDTQYF TGTGCCAGCAGTTCACGCTCTAGCGGGAAACGCACAGATACGCAGTATTTT
NA TRBJ1-1 NA TRBV29-1 CSAGDFLGAFF TGCAGCGCCGGGGACTTCCTAGGGGCTTTCTTT
NA TRBJ2-5 TRBD2 TRBV20-1 CSASPSGGSWGQETQYF TGCAGTGCTAGTCCTAGCGGGGGGTCTTGGGGGCAAGAGACCCAGTACTTC
NA TRBJ2-7 NA TRBV13 CASSIDRTEQYF TGTGCCAGCAGCATCGACAGGACCGAGCAGTACTTC
NA TRBJ2-5 TRBD2 TRBV29-1 CTHGLAGETQYF TGCACCCACGGACTAGCCGGGGAGACCCAGTACTTC
NA TRBJ1-4 NA TRBV7-6 CASSLRGSEKLFF TGTGCCAGCAGCTTGCGGGGGTCAGAAAAACTGTTTTTT
NA TRBJ2-2 TRBD2 TRBV18 CASSPEASGYTGELFF TGTGCCAGCTCACCCGAGGCTAGCGGATACACCGGGGAGCTGTTTTTT
NA TRBJ2-3 TRBD2 TRBV28 CASRLGLAGGTDTQYF TGTGCCAGCAGGCTCGGACTAGCCGGAGGTACAGATACGCAGTATTTT
NA TRBJ2-1 NA TRBV3-1/TRBV3-2 CASSRHLGEQFF TGTGCCAGCAGCCGACATCTGGGTGAGCAGTTCTTC
NA TRBJ1-3 NA TRBV5-1 CASLGGNTIYF TGCGCCAGCTTGGGCGGAAACACCATATATTTT
NA TRBJ1-5 NA TRBV6-5 CASSPGHNQPQHF TGTGCCAGCAGCCCCGGACACAATCAGCCCCAGCATTTT
NA TRBJ2-1 TRBD2 TRBV9 CASSLGTSGLNEQFF TGTGCCAGCAGCCTCGGGACTAGCGGCCTCAATGAGCAGTTCTTC
NA TRBJ2-7 NA TRBV5-4 CASSFERLVGEQYF TGTGCCAGCAGCTTCGAGCGGTTGGTAGGAGAGCAGTACTTC
once TRBJ2-1 TRBD1 TRBV18 CASSRQSGQSFDEQFF TGTGCCAGCTCACGGCAATCGGGACAGTCTTTCGATGAGCAGTTCTTC
NA TRBJ1-1 TRBD1 TRBV9 CASSVLQGAYTEAFF TGTGCCAGCAGCGTACTCCAGGGGGCCTACACTGAAGCTTTCTTT
few TRBJ1-4 TRBD1 TRBV6-5 CASRNRGANEKLFF TGTGCCAGCAGGAACAGGGGGGCTAATGAAAAACTGTTTTTT
NA TRBJ1-1 TRBD1 TRBV15 CATSPTRGQGLVGLTEAFF TGTGCCACCAGCCCGACCCGGGGACAGGGGTTGGTAGGTTTGACTGAAGCTTTCTTT
NA TRBJ1-2 NA TRBV5-4 CASSFGGGNNYGYTF TGTGCCAGCAGTTTTGGCGGGGGGAACAACTATGGCTACACCTTC
NA TRBJ2-1 TRBD1 TRBV7-9 CASSTPGQGWNEQFF TGTGCCAGCAGCACCCCGGGACAGGGGTGGAATGAGCAGTTCTTC
NA TRBJ1-1 NA TRBV23-1 CASSPLASRGGSNTEAFF TGCGCCAGCAGTCCTTTGGCCTCTCGAGGGGGTTCGAACACTGAAGCTTTCTTT
NA TRBJ1-5 NA TRBV10-3 CAISATGMNQPQHF TGTGCCATCAGTGCGACAGGCATGAATCAGCCCCAGCATTTT
few TRBJ1-5 TRBD1 TRBV28 CASSFPGTGDQPQHF TGTGCCAGCAGTTTTCCCGGGACAGGGGATCAGCCCCAGCATTTT
NA TRBJ2-7 NA TRBV2 CAITTGDHYEQYF TGTGCCATAACGACCGGGGATCACTACGAGCAGTACTTC
NA TRBJ2-5 TRBD1 TRBV5-1 CASSSPGQGTRETQYF TGCGCCAGCAGCTCGCCGGGACAGGGAACAAGAGAGACCCAGTACTTC
NA TRBJ2-1 TRBD2 TRBV28 CASSLLTVGLAGATYSNEQFF TGTGCCAGCAGTCTCCTTACGGTGGGACTAGCGGGTGCAACCTACTCCAATGAGCAGTTCTTC
NA TRBJ2-2 NA TRBV28 CASSFWDSSDTGELFF TGTGCCAGCAGTTTTTGGGACTCATCAGACACCGGGGAGCTGTTTTTT
NA TRBJ2-2 TRBD1 TRBV19 CASSKTGTVGRELFF TGTGCCAGTAGTAAAACCGGGACAGTGGGCCGGGAGCTGTTTTTT
NA TRBJ2-7 NA TRBV5-5 CASSLARTWGEQYF TGTGCCAGCAGCTTGGCCAGGACTTGGGGAGAGCAGTACTTC
NA TRBJ1-6 TRBD1 TRBV5-1 CASSGGQAVNSPLHF TGCGCCAGCAGCGGGGGACAGGCCGTCAATTCACCCCTCCACTTT
NA TRBJ2-7 TRBD1 TRBV29-1 CSVRGTGNSYEQYF TGCAGCGTCCGAGGGACAGGGAATTCCTACGAGCAGTACTTC
NA TRBJ2-5 TRBD2 TRBV15 CATSRDRTSGQETQYF TGTGCCACCAGCAGAGATCGGACTAGCGGTCAAGAGACCCAGTACTTC
NA TRBJ1-2 NA TRBV30 CAWSVSMGLRGYTF TGTGCCTGGAGTGTATCGATGGGACTGCGTGGCTACACCTTC
few TRBJ1-1 NA TRBV4-2 CASSQDGGTNTEAFF TGTGCCAGCAGCCAAGACGGGGGGACGAACACTGAAGCTTTCTTT
NA TRBJ1-5 NA TRBV18 CASSPGHKDQPQHF TGTGCCAGCTCACCGGGACATAAGGATCAGCCCCAGCATTTT
once TRBJ1-2 TRBD1 TRBV7-2 CASSLGSGAGGKTGYTF TGTGCCAGCAGCTTAGGATCCGGCGCAGGGGGGAAAACCGGCTACACCTTC
NA TRBJ2-1 TRBD2 TRBV28 CASSQGGGAFEQFF TGTGCCAGCAGTCAGGGCGGGGGGGCGTTTGAGCAGTTCTTC
NA TRBJ1-5 NA TRBV7-9 CASSFSTQPQHF TGTGCCAGCAGCTTTAGTACCCAGCCCCAGCATTTT
NA TRBJ2-2 NA TRBV5-1 CASSPPSGRTGELFF TGCGCCAGCAGCCCACCCTCAGGGAGGACCGGGGAGCTGTTTTTT
NA TRBJ1-2 NA TRBV28 CASSFTGRVGGYTF TGTGCCAGCAGTTTTACGGGCAGGGTTGGTGGCTACACCTTC
NA TRBJ1-3 NA TRBV5-4 CASSSQGTGNTIYF TGTGCCAGCAGCTCTCAGGGTACTGGAAACACCATATATTTT
NA TRBJ1-5 NA TRBV3-1/TRBV3-2 CASSLGSSNQPQHF TGTGCCAGCAGTCTTGGCAGTAGCAATCAGCCCCAGCATTTT
NA TRBJ2-3 NA TRBV7-2 CASTKTGTSTDTQYF TGTGCCAGCACCAAAACCGGGACTAGCACAGATACGCAGTATTTT
NA TRBJ2-7 NA TRBV5-4 CASSLSGSDEQYF TGTGCCAGCAGCTTGAGCGGGTCCGACGAGCAGTACTTC